What follows are 27 T cell receptor beta chains derived from one specimen sequenced in a study of shared clonotypes between healthy human individuals. The naive CD8 fraction comprised CD45RO-negative cells positively selected for CCR7 and excluded terminally differentiated effector memory CD45RA+ cells. Assay: immunoSEQ multiplex PCR; the TCRdb copy retains only in-frame clones and omits some. This repertoire shows about 2.1 million clones, 90% to 95% found once; its top ten account for 1.5% to 2%. What was sequenced was naive CD8+ T cells from PBMCs. All receptors derive from a young man in good health. Some clones in this sample may be carry-over from other donors' samples.

This sequence joins TRBV7-9 and TRBJ2-3; possible D gene TRBD2, 5 bases. The length of the CDR3 is 15 residues. V lost 4 bases and J 6 bases, leaving 17 bases between the germline ends. CDR1 is SEHNR, CDR2 FQNEAQ, per germline (reference sequence). The CDR3 protein is CASSSRGLASDTQYF. DNA of the CDR3: TGTGCCAGCAGCTCCCGTGGGCTAGCAAGCGATACGCAGTATTTT. Variable domain in full (rest from reference TRBV7-9 and TRBJ2-3): DTGVSQNPRHKITKRGQNVTFRCDPISEHNRLYWYRQTLGQGPEFLTYFQNEAQLEKSRLLSDRFSAERPKGSFSTLEIQRTEQGDSAMYLCASSSRGLASDTQYFGPGTRLTVL.

This clone was counted once. CDR3 sequence reads: CASSWDRDVATQYF. CDR3 nucleotides: TGTGCCAGCAGCTGGGACAGGGACGTGGCTACGCAGTATTTT. The gene calls are TRBV5-6 and TRBJ2-3; 9 bases are a match to TRBD1. This CDR3 has 14 amino acids. V dropped 3 bases and J dropped 8; count of bases not matched to a gene: 7. The germline V gene has CDR1 SGHDT and CDR2 YYEEEE.

Of note for this clone: Other DNA sequences in this sample translate to the same CDR3. The chain couples TRBV6-5 to TRBJ2-4; D is ambiguous. The germline V gene has CDR1 MNHEY and CDR2 SVGAGI. The V gene lost 0 bases and the J gene lost 6 bases, with 0 bases spanning the gap. The length of the CDR3 is 11 residues. CDR3 DNA sequence: TGTGCCAGCAGTTACTCAAACATTCAGTACTTC. It translates to CASSYSNIQYF.

About this clone: Additional DNA sequences in this sample encode the identical CDR3. The rearrangement uses TRBV9 and TRBJ2-1; the D is unclear. Trimming left V 0 bases short and J 4 bases short, with 11 bases between. This CDR3 contains 15 residues. CDR1 SGDLS and CDR2 YYNGEE come from the germline V gene. The CDR3: CASSVGTGTYNEQFF. The CDR3 nucleotides read TGTGCCAGCAGCGTAGGGACGGGTACTTACAATGAGCAGTTCTTC.

The chain links TRBV27 to TRBJ2-2, with D perhaps TRBD1 (6 bases). V was cut by 4 bases and J by 5 bases, with 23 bases left in between. The germline V gene has CDR1 MNHEY and CDR2 SMNVEV (reference sequence). The CDR3 has 18 amino acids. In nucleotides, the CDR3 is TGTGCCAGCAGTTCCAGCACGGGACACCTTTACGGGACCGGGGAGCTGTTTTTT. Protein product: CASSSSTGHLYGTGELFF.

The CDR3, as DNA: TGTGCCAGCAGCCAACCTTGGGTCCCCGAGCAGTACTTC. Amino acids: CASSQPWVPEQYF. The chain combines TRBV16 with TRBJ2-7; D remains ambiguous. Looked up from germline, CDR1 is KGHSY and CDR2 is FQNENV. This CDR3 has 13 amino acids. The V gene lost 2 bases and the J gene lost 6 bases, with 11 bases spanning the gap. Based on the CDR3 plus reference TRBV16 and TRBJ2-7, the full variable domain is GEEVAQTPKHLVRGEGQKAKLYCAPIKGHSYVFWYQQVLKNEFKFLISFQNENVFDETGMPKERFSAKCLPNSPCSLEIQATKLEDSAVYFCASSQPWVPEQYFGPGTRLTVT.

This chain uses TRBV6-6 with TRBJ1-2; perhaps TRBD1 as D (5 bases). Germline V CDR1 and CDR2: MNHNY, SVGAGI (reference sequence). Trimming left V 2 bases short and J 0 bases short, with 7 bases between. The CDR3 runs to 14 residues. CDR3 sequence reads: CASSYDRANYGYTF. The CDR3 DNA sequence: TGTGCCAGCAGTTACGACAGAGCTAACTATGGCTACACCTTC.

This chain links TRBV6-5 with TRBJ2-7; 8 bases are a match to TRBD1. V shed 10 bases, J shed 1 base, and the junction held 3 bases outside the gene matches. The CDR3 has 12 residues. Germline assignment: CDR1 MNHEY and CDR2 SVGAGI. The CDR3 spells CATTGESYEQYF. In DNA, the CDR3 is TGTGCCACGACAGGGGAGTCCTACGAGCAGTACTTC.

The chain carries TRBV27 and TRBJ2-7, with D unclear. This CDR3 region has 14 residues. The germline CDR1 and CDR2 sequences are MNHEY and SMNVEV (reference sequence). Trimming pared 5 bases from V and 3 bases from J, leaving 14 bases between. DNA of the CDR3: TGTGCCAGCAGTCAGTCTTCGGACCACTACGAGCAGTACTTC. This translates into CASSQSSDHYEQYF.

The genes are TRBV27 and TRBJ2-1; 12 bases agree with TRBD2. Germline V gives CDR1 MNHEY, CDR2 SMNVEV (reference sequence). The CDR3 is made up of 15 amino acids. Trimming at V came to 5 bases and at J to 7 bases, leaving 6 bases not matched to a gene. CDR3 loop: CASSELAGGSNEQFF. As DNA, the CDR3 is TGTGCCAGCAGTGAGCTAGCGGGAGGGTCGAATGAGCAGTTCTTC.

This sequence joins TRBV27 and TRBJ2-5, with D unclear. The CDR3 is 15 residues long. V shed 0 bases and J shed 5 bases, with 13 bases lying between them. Germline V CDR1 and CDR2: MNHEY, SMNVEV (reference sequence). CDR3: CASSLSILSGETQYF. The CDR3, as DNA: TGTGCCAGCAGTTTATCGATACTCAGTGGGGAGACCCAGTACTTC.

This chain uses TRBV27 with TRBJ2-7, with D hard to call. Looked up from germline, CDR1 is MNHEY and CDR2 is SMNVEV (reference sequence). The germline V and J ends were trimmed by 2 bases and 0 bases, with 17 bases remaining between them. This CDR3 is built from 17 residues. The CDR3 region has the DNA TGTGCCAGCAGTTTAGCCGCGAAGGTTCCAAGCTCCTACGAGCAGTACTTC. Residues: CASSLAAKVPSSYEQYF.

The chain joins TRBV27 to TRBJ2-7, with D tentatively TRBD2 (6 bases). The CDR3 covers 16 residues. V lost 3 bases and J lost 7, with 22 bases in between. The germline V gene has CDR1 MNHEY and CDR2 SMNVEV (reference sequence). CDR3 sequence (DNA): TGTGCCAGCAGTTTTTCTTCCGGGACTGGTCTGAGGGAGCAGTACTTC. It encodes CASSFSSGTGLREQYF.

This chain links TRBV29-1 with TRBJ1-5; 8 bases map to TRBD1. The CDR3 is made up of 14 amino acids. CDR1 is SQVTM and CDR2 is ANQGSEA in the germline V gene. The CDR3 region has the DNA TGCAGTGTACGGACAGGGAATAGCAATCAGCCCCAGCATTTT. Encoded protein: CSVRTGNSNQPQHF.

Comments on this clone: Other nucleotide sequences in the sample specify the same CDR3. The chain recombines TRBV9 with TRBJ2-1, with 16 bases identical to TRBD2. The CDR3 extends over 16 amino acids. The V and J ends lost 2 bases and 7 bases, in that order; junction bases with no gene match: 3. In germline, CDR1 is SGDLS, CDR2 YYNGEE. The CDR3 region has the DNA TGTGCCAGCAGCGTCGCGGGACTAGCGGGAGGGAATGAGCAGTTCTTC. It specifies CASSVAGLAGGNEQFF.

This clone was recorded only once. The J gene is TRBJ2-7, the V gene TRBV19; D may be TRBD2 (7 bases). V was shortened by 5 bases and J by 3 bases, with 14 bases between the two germline ends. CDR3 length equals 14 residues. The germline gives CDR1 LNHDA, CDR2 SQIVND (reference sequence). The CDR3 bases are TGTGCCAGTAGTGAGGGGGAGGGCCTCTACGAGCAGTACTTC. It yields the protein CASSEGEGLYEQYF.

About this clone itself: The sample holds other DNA sequences that translate to the same CDR3. The V call is TRBV27, the J call TRBJ2-3; D may be TRBD2 (6 bases). This CDR3 has 11 amino acids. Trimming removed 5 bases at V and 6 bases at J, with 6 bases between. Looked up from germline, CDR1 is MNHEY and CDR2 is SMNVEV (reference sequence). CDR3 in DNA: TGTGCCAGCAGTGCGGGGGATACGCAGTATTTT. It encodes CASSAGDTQYF.

Concerning this clone itself: Other DNA sequences within the sample encode an identical CDR3. The chain joins TRBV27 to TRBJ1-2; D remains unclear. V dropped 4 bases and J dropped 5 bases, with 5 bases sitting between them. This CDR3 spans 11 amino acids. Germline loops: CDR1 MNHEY, CDR2 SMNVEV (reference sequence). CDR3 residues: CASSSGYGYTF. CDR3 sequence (DNA): TGTGCCAGCAGTTCGGGGTATGGCTACACCTTC.

The chain carries TRBV9 and TRBJ1-2; the D gene is possibly TRBD1 (5 bases). The V end lost 4 bases, the J end lost 6 bases, and 16 bases lay between the germline ends. Germline V gives CDR1 SGDLS, CDR2 YYNGEE. This CDR3 has 14 residues. The CDR3 coding sequence is TGTGCCAGCAGCCCAGCGAGGGACGTCCATGGCTACACCTTC. Its translation is CASSPARDVHGYTF.

V is TRBV7-9 and J is TRBJ1-2; D not resolved. The CDR3 runs to 14 residues. Germline CDR1 and CDR2: SEHNR and FQNEAQ (reference sequence). Trimming shortened V by 5 bases and J by 9 bases, and 19 bases separated the two germline ends. The CDR3 DNA reads as TGTGCCAGCAGCCCCGAGACCTGGCATGAGAGCTACACCTTC. It yields the protein CASSPETWHESYTF.

The rearrangement links TRBV15 to TRBJ2-3, with D uncertain. This CDR3 is built from 13 residues. Trimming removed 3 bases from V and 5 bases from J, with 9 bases in between. The germline gives CDR1 LNHNV, CDR2 YYDKDF (reference sequence). CDR3 nucleotides: TGTGCCACCAGCAGGCGGACGGAAGATACGCAGTATTTT. It yields the protein CATSRRTEDTQYF.

The rearrangement joins TRBV9 to TRBJ1-1, with 11 nucleotides matching TRBD1. V lost 3 bases, J lost 3 bases, and 4 bases stayed unmatched. This CDR3 is built from 15 residues. Germline V CDR1 and CDR2: SGDLS, YYNGEE. This chain's CDR3 is CASSGKDRGHTEAFF. CDR3 sequence (DNA): TGTGCCAGCAGCGGAAAGGACAGGGGGCACACTGAAGCTTTCTTT.

This chain connects TRBV4-3 to TRBJ2-3; 9 nucleotides match TRBD2. Germline CDR1 and CDR2: LGHNA and YSLEER. V trimming: 5 bases; J trimming: 2 bases; junction bases outside the gene matches: 5. The CDR3 totals 15 residues. The CDR3 loop is CASSEGTSTTDTQYF. CDR3 sequence (DNA): TGCGCCAGCAGCGAGGGGACTAGCACCACAGATACGCAGTATTTT.

This chain links TRBV7-9 with TRBJ2-7; D could derive from TRBD1 or TRBD2 (5 bases each). From germline, CDR1 is SEHNR and CDR2 FQNEAQ (reference sequence). This CDR3 has 13 residues. V was pared by 2 bases and J by 7 bases, with 12 bases between. The CDR3 coding sequence is TGTGCCAGCAGCTTAATCAGAGAGGGGGAGCAGTACTTC. Protein: CASSLIREGEQYF. Based on the CDR3 plus reference TRBV7-9 and TRBJ2-7, the full variable domain is DTGVSQNPRHKITKRGQNVTFRCDPISEHNRLYWYRQTLGQGPEFLTYFQNEAQLEKSRLLSDRFSAERPKGSFSTLEIQRTEQGDSAMYLCASSLIREGEQYFGPGTRLTVT.

J is TRBJ1-1 and V is TRBV11-2, with 7 positions matching TRBD1. CDR1 is SGHAT, CDR2 FQNNGV, per germline. V gave up 2 bases and J gave up 3 bases; unmatched junction bases: 9. The CDR3 runs 16 residues. In DNA, the CDR3 is TGTGCCAGCAGCTTATTTTCGAGAGGGGGCGACACTGAAGCTTTCTTT. It is translated as CASSLFSRGGDTEAFF.

This chain joins TRBV10-2 and TRBJ2-7, with D possibly called TRBD1 or TRBD2 (5 bases each). The V end was cut by 9 bases, the J end by 3 bases, with 12 bases between. The CDR3 contains 12 residues. Germline V gene sequence: CDR1 WSHSY, CDR2 SAAADI. CDR3: CASEGLGYEQYF. The CDR3, as DNA: TGCGCCAGTGAGGGGCTCGGCTACGAGCAGTACTTC.

In regard to this clone: The identical CDR3 is also encoded by other nucleotide sequences in the sample. The chain combines TRBV9 with TRBJ2-2; 10 nucleotides align to TRBD2. The J segment lost 6 bases and the V segment lost 3 bases, leaving 2 bases of the junction unmatched. The germline CDR1 and CDR2 sequences are SGDLS and YYNGEE. CDR3 length: 14 amino acids. The CDR3 protein is CASSGSGRAGELFF. The CDR3 DNA reads TGTGCCAGCAGCGGGAGCGGGAGGGCCGGGGAGCTGTTTTTT.